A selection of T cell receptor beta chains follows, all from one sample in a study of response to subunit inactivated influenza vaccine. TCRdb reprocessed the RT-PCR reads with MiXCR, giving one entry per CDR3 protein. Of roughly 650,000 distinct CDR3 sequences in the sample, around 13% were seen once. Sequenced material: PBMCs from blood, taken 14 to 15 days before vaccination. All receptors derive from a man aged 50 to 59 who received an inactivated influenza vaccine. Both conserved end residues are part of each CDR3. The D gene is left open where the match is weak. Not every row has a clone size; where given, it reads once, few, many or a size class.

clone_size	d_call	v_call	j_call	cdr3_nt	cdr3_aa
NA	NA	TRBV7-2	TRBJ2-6	TGTGCCAGCAGCTTAGCGCCCTCGCCTACTGGGGCCAACGTCCTGACTTTC	CASSLAPSPTGANVLTF
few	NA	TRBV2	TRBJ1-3	TGTGCCAGCAGTGAAAGCGGAAACACCATATATTTT	CASSESGNTIYF
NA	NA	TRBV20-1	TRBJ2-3	TGCAGTGCTAGCCCCAATGTCGCCGATACGCAGTATTTT	CSASPNVADTQYF
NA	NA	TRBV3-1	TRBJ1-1	TGTGCCAGCAGCCTACAAGTCGCGGCAGACATGAACACTGAAGCTTTCTTT	CASSLQVAADMNTEAFF
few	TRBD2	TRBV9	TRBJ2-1	TGTGCCAGCAGCGTCTCCTCCGGAGGGCGCGGGGGAAATGAGCAGTTCTTC	CASSVSSGGRGGNEQFF
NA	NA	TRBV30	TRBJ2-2	TGTGCCTGGAATGTCCTAGACGGTTACCCCGGGGAGCTGTTTTTT	CAWNVLDGYPGELFF
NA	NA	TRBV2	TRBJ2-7	TGTGCCAGTCGGTCGGACAGATTGGCGTACGAGCAGTACTTC	CASRSDRLAYEQYF
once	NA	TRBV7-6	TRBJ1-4	TGTGCCAGCAGCTTAGCTGTCGGGGGCTTTGAAAAACTGTTTTTT	CASSLAVGGFEKLFF
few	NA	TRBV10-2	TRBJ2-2	TGCGCCAGCATAACCGGTGCGAACACCGGGGAGCTGTTTTTT	CASITGANTGELFF
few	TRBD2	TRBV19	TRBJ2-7	TGTGCCAGTAGTTCTAGGACTAGCGGCACCTACGAGCAGTACTTC	CASSSRTSGTYEQYF
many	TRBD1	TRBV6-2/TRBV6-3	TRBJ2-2	TGTGCCAGCAGACAGGGGACCGGGGAGCTGTTTTTT	CASRQGTGELFF
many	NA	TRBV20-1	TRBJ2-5	TGCAGTGCTAGTCCCAGGGTTTTGAAGACCCAGTACTTC	CSASPRVLKTQYF
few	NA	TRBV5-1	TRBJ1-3	TGCGCCAGCAGCTTGGGGCCAGGGGACGGAAACACCATATATTTT	CASSLGPGDGNTIYF
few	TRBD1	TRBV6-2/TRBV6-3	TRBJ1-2	TGTGCCAGCAGTCAGGGGGTGGTGAGCTACACCTTC	CASSQGVVSYTF
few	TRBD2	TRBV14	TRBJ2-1	TGTGCCAGCAGCCAAGTTGGCGGGAGGAGGAACAATGAGCAGTTCTTC	CASSQVGGRRNNEQFF
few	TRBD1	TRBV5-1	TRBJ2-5	TGCGCCAGCAGCCCCGGGACAGGGACGCAGGAGACCCAGTACTTC	CASSPGTGTQETQYF
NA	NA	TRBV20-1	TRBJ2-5	TGCAGTGCCCAGAAGGTAGCGGCGACCCAGTACTTC	CSAQKVAATQYF
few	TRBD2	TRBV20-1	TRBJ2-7	TGCAGTGCTAGTGGCACCGGCGGCGGGAGCTCCTACGAGCAGTACTTC	CSASGTGGGSSYEQYF
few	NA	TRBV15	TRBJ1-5	TGTGCCACCAGCGGAGTCAATCAGCCCCAGCATTTT	CATSGVNQPQHF
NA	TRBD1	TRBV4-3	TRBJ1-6	TGCGCCAGCAGCCAAGAGGGGACAGGAGTTTCACCCCTCCACTTT	CASSQEGTGVSPLHF
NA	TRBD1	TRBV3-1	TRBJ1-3	TGTGCCAGCAGCCGGACAGGGTCGAACACCATATATTTT	CASSRTGSNTIYF
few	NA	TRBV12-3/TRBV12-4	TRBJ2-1	TGTGCCAGCAGTTTCGGGACATACTACAATGAGCAGTTCTTC	CASSFGTYYNEQFF
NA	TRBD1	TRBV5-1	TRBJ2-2	TGCGCCAGCAGCCTGAACAGGGGGAACACCGGGGAGCTGTTTTTT	CASSLNRGNTGELFF
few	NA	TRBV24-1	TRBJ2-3	TGTGCCACCAGTGCGGTCAGGGAAAAGGATACGCAGTATTTT	CATSAVREKDTQYF
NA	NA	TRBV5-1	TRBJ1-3	TGCGCCAGCAGGGAGGGCTCTGGAAACACCATATATTTT	CASREGSGNTIYF
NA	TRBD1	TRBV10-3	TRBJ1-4	TGTGCCATCAGGCCCGGGACAGGGGGTGAAAAACTGTTTTTT	CAIRPGTGGEKLFF
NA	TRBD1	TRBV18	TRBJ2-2	TGTGCCAGCTCATCGGGACAGGGGGCGTCGTCCGGGGAGCTGTTTTTT	CASSSGQGASSGELFF
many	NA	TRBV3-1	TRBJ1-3	TGTGCCAGCAGCCAAGATGTTTGGACAAGCTCTGGAAACACCATATATTTT	CASSQDVWTSSGNTIYF
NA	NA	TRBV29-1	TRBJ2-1	TGCAGCGTTCACCTGGGGGCTAGCGGCTTCTACAATGAGCAGTTCTTC	CSVHLGASGFYNEQFF
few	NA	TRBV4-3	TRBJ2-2	TGCGCCAGCAGCCAAGATATGGGCGGGGAGCTGTTTTTT	CASSQDMGGELFF
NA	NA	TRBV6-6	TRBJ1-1	TGTGCCAGCAGGACCCTGAACACTGAAGCTTTCTTT	CASRTLNTEAFF
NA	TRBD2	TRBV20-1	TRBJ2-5	TGCAGTGCTAGAGATGGGCTAGCGGTCCAAGAGACCCAGTACTTC	CSARDGLAVQETQYF
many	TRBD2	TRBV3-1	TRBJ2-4	TGTGCCAGCAGCACTAGCGGGATTACCAAAAACATTCAGTACTTC	CASSTSGITKNIQYF
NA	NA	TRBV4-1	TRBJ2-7	TGCGCCAGCAGCTCCAACAGACTTGGGACCGACGAGCAGTACTTC	CASSSNRLGTDEQYF
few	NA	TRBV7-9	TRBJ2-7	TGTGCCAGCAGCTTAGCCGGGACCCACGAGCAGTACTTC	CASSLAGTHEQYF
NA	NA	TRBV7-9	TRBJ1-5	TGTGCCAGCAGCTTAGACGGGACCTCAGATCAGCCCCAGCATTTT	CASSLDGTSDQPQHF
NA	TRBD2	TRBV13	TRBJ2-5	TGTGCCAGCAGATTACTAGCGGGAGTCGAGACCCAGTACTTC	CASRLLAGVETQYF
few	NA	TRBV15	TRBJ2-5	TGTGCCACCAGCACCAGGGGCGGCGGGGAGACCCAGTACTTC	CATSTRGGGETQYF
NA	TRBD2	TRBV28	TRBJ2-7	TGTGCCAGCAGAACTGGTAGCGGGAGCTCCTACGAGCAGTACTTC	CASRTGSGSSYEQYF
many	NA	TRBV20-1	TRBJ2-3	TGCAGTGCCCCCCCGATCCCCGGGCGAGCTAGCACAGATACGCAGTATTTT	CSAPPIPGRASTDTQYF
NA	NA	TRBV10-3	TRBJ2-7	TGTGCCATCAGTGAGGGTACAAAAGAGCAGTACTTC	CAISEGTKEQYF
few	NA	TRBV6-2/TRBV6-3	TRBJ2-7	TGTGCCAGCAGTGGAGGACGGTCCACGGTGCAGTACTTC	CASSGGRSTVQYF
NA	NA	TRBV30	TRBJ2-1	TGTGCCTGGACCTCCGGGGTGTACAATGAGCAGTTCTTC	CAWTSGVYNEQFF
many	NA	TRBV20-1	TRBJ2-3	TGCAGTGCAATTCACCCGTGGGAGGTGGTGGCAGATACGCAGTATTTT	CSAIHPWEVVADTQYF
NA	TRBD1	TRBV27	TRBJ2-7	TGTGCCAGCAGTCTGGGACAGGCGATCTCCTACGAGCAGTACTTC	CASSLGQAISYEQYF
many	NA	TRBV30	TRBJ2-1	TGTGCCTGGAACCAAGGGGGGCTCTACAATGAGCAGTTCTTC	CAWNQGGLYNEQFF
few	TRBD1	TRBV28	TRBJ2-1	TGTGCCAGCAGTTTAGCTTTGGACAGGTTCGACAATGAGCAGTTCTTC	CASSLALDRFDNEQFF
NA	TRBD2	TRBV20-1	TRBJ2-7	TGCAGTGCTAGAGATTCTAGCGGCAACTACGAGCAGTACTTC	CSARDSSGNYEQYF
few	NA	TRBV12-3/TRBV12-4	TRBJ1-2	TGTGCCAGCAGTTTACCATCTTTCGGACTAACCACCTTC	CASSLPSFGLTTF
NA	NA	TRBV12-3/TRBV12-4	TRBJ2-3	TGTGCCAGCAGTTGGAGAGCTAGCACAGATACGCAGTATTTT	CASSWRASTDTQYF
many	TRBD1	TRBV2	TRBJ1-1	TGTGCCAGCAGTGCCCGGGACAGGGGGCCTCGGAACACTGAAGCTTTCTTT	CASSARDRGPRNTEAFF
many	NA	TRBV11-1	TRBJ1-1	TGTGCCAGCAGCTTAGCGTTTTGGACCGAGGCGAACACTGAAGCTTTCTTT	CASSLAFWTEANTEAFF
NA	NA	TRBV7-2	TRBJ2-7	TGTGCCAGCAGCCCCACAGGAGGGACGACCTACGAGCAGTACTTC	CASSPTGGTTYEQYF
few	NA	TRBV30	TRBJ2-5	TGTGCCTGGAGTGTACTTAGCGAGGAGACCCAGTACTTC	CAWSVLSEETQYF